The clone carrying this T cell receptor (beta chain) was counted between two and nine times. The target antigen is unknown. Researchers used genomic DNA as the template to profile TCR beta VDJ and CDR3. TCRdb re-called the reads with MiXCR, one entry per CDR3 protein. Here the sample spans under 250,000 distinct CDR3 sequences, approximately 65% being singletons. Germline loops: CDR1 SGHNT, CDR2 YYREEE (reference sequence). The CDR3 runs to 13 residues. Trimming removed 7 bases at V and 5 bases at J, with 16 bases between. The sample is drawn from a study of CD8+CD57+ T cells in acquired aplastic anemia. For the study at large: DNA from sorted CD4+ and CD8+ cells averaged roughly 3.2 ug.

Study results and limitations: The number of CD8+ CDR3 sequences shared by patients and controls was around 30. Patients and healthy controls showed no significant CD8+ Simpson's diversity difference.

In patients chosen for sequencing, flow cytometry had shown CD8+CD57+ cell expansion. Sequencing was done on a sample of sorted CD4+, CD8+, or CD8+CD57+ T cells (not recorded which) from PBMCs. This clonotype was obtained from a human donor with aplastic anemia. J is TRBJ2-7 and V is TRBV5-4; D perhaps matches TRBD2 (6 bases). The CDR3 protein is CASGGTASDEQYF. CDR3 nucleotide sequence: TGTGCCAGCGGAGGGACGGCAAGCGACGAGCAGTACTTC.